This TCR beta chain came from a study of blood T cell repertoires in COVID-19. In the study's own analysis: Amplification from reference gene primers served as the basis for estimated nucleated cell counts. Some clones are missing from TCRdb's copy, which holds only in-frame ones; the method was immunoSEQ multiplex PCR. V and J calls plus clone size are reproduced from that table; the DNA served to infer D and trimming. The table shows 150,000 to 200,000 clones, with 84% occurring only once. One Seattle source followed patients from active infection through their disease course. CDR1 SQVTM and CDR2 ANQGSEA come from the germline V gene. The CDR3 sequence is 16 residues long. The V and J ends lost 4 bases and 0 bases, in that order; junction bases with no gene match: 6.

This sequence was found in a woman between 70 and 85 years old with COVID-19, enrolled during active disease. The chain uses TRBV29-1 and TRBJ2-6; 7 bases are a match to TRBD2. Material: peripheral blood. In DNA, the CDR3 is TGCAGCGTTGGCGGGGGATCGAGCTCTGGGGCCAACGTCCTGACTTTC. Its translation: CSVGGGSSSGANVLTF.